Described below is a single T cell receptor (beta chain) sequence and its context. For each CDR3 protein, TCRdb gives one entry from its re-call of the 5' RACE reads, without DNA. The listing records about 260,000 distinct CDR3 sequences. The sample comes from a study of T cells expressing NK-cell markers. CDR3 length: 14 residues. Germline V gives CDR1 SGHTA, CDR2 FQGNSA. Specimen: blood T cells: a sorted CD56 or NKG2C T cell subset, CD4+ or CD8+ T cells, or bulk PBMC T cells (not recorded which). The rearrangement links TRBV7-2 to TRBJ2-5; TCRdb's D call, TRBD1, is unchecked because there is no DNA. The sequence came from a man aged 18 to 29 in good health. The CDR3 sequence: CASSFRTGPETQYF.